A single T cell receptor beta chain is shown here with its context. Its recognized antigen is unknown. The sample holds no much larger clone one base away, and base qualities are not on file. The entry originates in a study of cytomegalovirus exposure and HLA in healthy donors (dated by TCRdb to about 2017). With respect to the entire study: According to an earlier analysis of several hundred of the donors, about 179 million T cells yielded 120 million or so unique TCR beta sequences and around 300 Gb of sequence data. Rather than using new phenotypic data, the later analysis identified candidate immune exposures from TCR beta sequences and from how often those sequences occurred across donors. A later genetic analysis used genome-wide SNP genotypes for about 65% of the 666 donors, treating that subset as a discovery cohort. High-throughput TCR immunosequencing, statistical association of individual TCRs with disease status, and machine learning were combined to predict cytomegalovirus infection status. Both class I and class II loci were covered by HLA typing, at four-digit resolution. Along with the roughly 700-subject first cohort, a separate validation cohort of over a hundred different subjects was used. All discovery cohort repertoires had been generated on a single sequencing platform. An early release that covered around 590 HLA-typed donors contained about 300 gigabases of sequencing data and tens of millions of unique TCR sequences. Donor age, sex, ethnicity and CMV serostatus were collected together with the repertoire data. The genetic ancestry cluster associated with self-reported Caucasian donors included around 76% of the approximately 400 genotyped donors. The study profiled the T cell repertoires of about 640 subjects by immunosequencing and related them to cytomegalovirus serostatus. To decide whether each TCR beta V gene segment behaved as functional or pseudogenic, an earlier analysis of some 540 of the donors relied on high-throughput TCR beta sequencing. To study patterns of TCR occurrence, a later analysis re-analyzed previously published TCR beta repertoires from 650 to 750 donors and added high-resolution HLA genotyping. Roughly 5 DR-DQ haplotypes were handled as single units for association and clustering because linkage in the cohort was strong. The study was designed to test whether signatures of past pathogen exposure could be identified by cataloging public T cell receptors. On average, approximately 250,000 unique TCR beta nucleotide sequences were sequenced per donor among about 400 genotyped donors of the cohort, with around 19% of those sequences being non-productive. The number of donors typed differed by locus, with roughly 620-630 for A, B, C, DRB1 and DQB1, roughly 520 for DQA1, 600 to 610 for DPA1, and some 440 for DPB1.

The cohort comprised approximately 700 healthy bone marrow donors. At the time of sampling, every cohort member was nominally healthy, though immune exposures that went unrecorded were likely present. The donor was CMV seronegative and was included in the group of several hundred seronegative cohort members. Each donor provided a peripheral blood sample, and peripheral blood mononuclear cells were used for TCR beta sequencing. The Qiagen DNeasy Blood Extraction Kit was used to extract genomic DNA from the blood cell samples. The library was built by means of the immunoSEQ multiplex PCR assay. For the multiplex PCR, a mixture combining 60 forward primers for TCR Vbeta segments and 13 reverse primers for TCR Jbeta segments was used. The CDR3 region of rearranged TCR beta genes was amplified from genomic DNA by a multiplex PCR assay. The Illumina HiSeq System was used to sequence the amplified TCR beta libraries as 87-base-pair reads. Under the source paper's analysis protocol: Across the 500 to 700 repertoires, a later analysis counted 75 million to 90 million unique TCR beta chains, approximately 10 million of which were shared by at least two donors. To remove PCR and sequencing errors, raw reads were error-corrected and collapsed into unique sequences using a nearest-neighbor algorithm that merged closely related sequences. CDR3 sequences were aligned to IMGT reference sequences to assign V, D and J gene segments. Each retained sequence needed at least a six-nucleotide match to both a V gene segment and a J gene segment. A rearrangement was called productive if the CDR3 had no stop codons and remained in frame with V and J, and every other rearrangement was called non-productive. CDR3 was defined by IMGT convention, running from the second conserved V-encoded cysteine to the conserved J-encoded phenylalanine. Sequences without an unambiguous match to a single V gene segment were excluded from the earlier analysis of about 600 of the donors. An earlier analysis of approximately 590 of the donors classified V segments as functional when productive rearrangements were above 56.7% and as segregating when the standard deviation between donors was above 5%. A statistical classification framework was built for diagnosing cytomegalovirus status from the catalog of TCR beta chain sequences. In a later analysis, TCR nucleotide sequences were compared against IMGT/GENE-DB human TR gene sequences so that V and J genes could be assigned. Using the TCRdist pipeline, a later analysis assigned CDR3 sequences along with most-parsimonious VDJ recombination scenarios. In a later analysis, each TCR beta chain was defined by its CDR3 amino acid sequence together with its V-gene family, and reads lacking a unique V-gene family were excluded. As a way to deal with suspected cross-contamination and a sequencing artifact, a later analysis dropped under 600 nucleotide sequences that were highly shared and had low generation probability. In a later analysis, a clonal expansion index was calculated for each public chain from normalized within-repertoire ranks of inferred template counts. In a later analysis, generation probabilities were computed using a VDJ recombination model fitted to out-of-frame rearrangements, and the results were checked against IGoR. Hypergeometric tests were used in a later analysis to score TCR-TCR, TCR-HLA and TCR-CMV co-occurrence, with a repertoire-size bias correction applied to the TCR pairs. In a later analysis, false discovery rates were estimated by permuting HLA or CMV assignments 20 times. In a later analysis, co-occurring TCRs were grouped using DBSCAN, with TCRdist sequence similarity added in when clustering inside HLA-allele-positive subsets. Repertoires with fewer than 30,000 or more than 120,000 public chains were left out of co-occurrence clustering, as were five repertoires with anomalous nucleotide sharing. The table comes from immuneACCESS by way of TCRdb, which keeps in-frame sequences with V and J called. Part of the clones is missing from these tables; in studies checked, under half for an unresolved V gene and the rest for unknown reasons. D and trimming come from the DNA, and the V and J calls and clone size come from that table. The sample table lists around 190,000 clones, around 73% of them with a count of one. Jointly, the top ten make up approximately 3% of the sample.

Taken from the germline V gene (reference sequence), the CDR1 and CDR2 loops are SGHNT and YYREEE. From cysteine to phenylalanine, the CDR3 is 16 amino acids long. Here the CDR3 DNA is all that survives: 48 bases in frame from base 1. V is pruned by 4 bases and J by 9 bases, leaving 9 bases of the junction without a gene match. Broad study findings and their caveats: In a later analysis, the rate of TCR association differed among HLA loci, with DRB1 alleles having the most associated TCRs and HLA-C alleles having the fewest. Strong co-occurrence of HLA alleles, especially DR and DQ, made assigning TCR associations to individual alleles difficult. According to a later genetic analysis, donors in an Asian-associated ancestry cluster had fewer N-insertions in productive TCRs than the approximately 700-donor mean. Correlated functional status among segregating V segments might reflect linkage disequilibrium, but an unknown experimental factor could not be ruled out. V-gene and J-gene trimming of TCR beta chains was associated with a missense DCLRE1C variant in a later genetic analysis, and the association was replicated in an independent cohort. Several of the top co-occurrence clusters appeared to be linked to parvovirus B19, influenza, CMV and Epstein-Barr virus, according to a later analysis. The authors suggested that the approach could potentially be extended to other disease states and immunological phenotypes. In a later analysis, HLA-associated TCR beta chains showed more clonal expansion and lower generation probabilities than non-associated chains that were equally common. The earlier analysis of 587 of the donors excluded around 17 rarely observed V segments, including chromosome 9 orphons, because counts were too low. The classifier was reported to diagnose cytomegalovirus status with high specificity and sensitivity in both the original cohort and the validation cohort. The presence/absence analyses assumed that sequencing depth was roughly uniform across donors, and that assumption may not be true. Specific HLA alleles were associated with 16,951 TCR beta sequences at a false discovery rate of 0.05 in a later analysis. A further reported finding was that TCR beta sequences accurately predicted the HLA-A and HLA-B alleles for most subjects in the first cohort. For the cohort, immune exposure information was limited to CMV serostatus. A few of the identified cytomegalovirus-associated TCR beta chains were confirmed in vitro to be specific for cytomegalovirus antigens. According to a later analysis, most CMV-associated TCR beta chains appeared to be HLA-restricted, and the HLA associations seemed to be driven largely by CMV exposure. In the study, about 150 TCR beta chains were listed as associated with cytomegalovirus. A cluster of highly shared sequence variants was judged likely to be a technical artifact of the sequencing pipeline. The cohort was sequenced for TCR beta chains only, and without alpha or paired-chain data the features that could be detected were limited. While some public TCRs were present in many individuals, most TCR sequences turned up only very rarely across donors. Because HLA typing was missing for some donors at each locus, association tests included only the typed subset. An earlier analysis of some 590 of the donors showed that most TCR beta V segments appeared in productive rearrangements either about 87% or about 30% of the time, which broadly matched IMGT annotations. Because the 87-base-pair reads could not distinguish some IMGT-functional V segments, including TRBV6-2 and TRBV6-3, those segments were excluded.

Recombination connected TRBV5-4 to TRBJ2-1; TRBD2 aligns with 14 central bases. The sequenced sample consisted of PBMCs. The source is a woman in her 30s in good health and CMV-seronegative. The nucleotide sequence is TGTGCCAGCAGCCGTATGGGACTAGCGGGAGATCGTGAGCAGTTCTTC. Its translation is CASSRMGLAGDREQFF.